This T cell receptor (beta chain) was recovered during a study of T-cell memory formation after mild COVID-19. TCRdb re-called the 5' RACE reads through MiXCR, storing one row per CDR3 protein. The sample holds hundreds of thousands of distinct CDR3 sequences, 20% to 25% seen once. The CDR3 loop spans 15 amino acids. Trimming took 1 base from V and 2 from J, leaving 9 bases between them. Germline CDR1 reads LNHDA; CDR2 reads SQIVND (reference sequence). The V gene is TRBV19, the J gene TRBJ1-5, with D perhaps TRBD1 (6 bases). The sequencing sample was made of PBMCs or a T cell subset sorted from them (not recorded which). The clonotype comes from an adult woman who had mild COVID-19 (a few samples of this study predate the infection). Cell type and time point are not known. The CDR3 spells CASSIGAGGNQPQHF. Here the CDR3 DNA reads TGTGCCAGTAGTATAGGGGCAGGGGGCAATCAGCCCCAGCATTTT.